This TCR beta chain was identified in a study of T cell changes during pregnancy in multiple sclerosis. TCRdb's copy holds only in-frame clones and misses some; the assay was immunoSEQ multiplex PCR. The sample holds 90,000 to 120,000 clones, approximately 90% seen once. This receptor was obtained from a female donor in good health, enrolled as a control in a pregnancy study. The sequenced sample was peripheral blood, obtained in the third trimester of pregnancy.

CDR3 loop: CASSLMQGADEQYF. The CDR3 DNA sequence: TGTGCCAGCAGTTTAATGCAGGGGGCCGACGAGCAGTACTTC. The J gene is TRBJ2-7, the V gene TRBV28; 8 bases fit TRBD1. The CDR3 contains 14 residues. The J segment lost 5 bases and the V segment lost 2 bases, leaving 5 bases of the junction unmatched. Per germline, CDR1 MDHEN and CDR2 SYDVKM.